The next 20 T cell receptor beta chains were all read from a single sample in a study of beta chain features in type 1 diabetes. Investigators reverse transcribed all isolated RNA, so they sequenced expressed TCRB transcripts. Sequencing used immunoSEQ multiplex PCR; TCRdb keeps in-frame clones, though not all of them. Here the sample spans around 430,000 clones, around 30% being singletons. Material: naive CD4+ T cells from blood. These receptors all come from a man aged 18 to 30 in good health.

This clone was picked up many times. The sample has other DNA sequences that encode this CDR3 too. The rearrangement joins TRBV30 to TRBJ1-5; D gene unclear. The CDR3 sequence is 13 residues long. CDR1 GTSNPN and CDR2 SVGIG come from the germline V gene (reference sequence). V dropped 0 bases and J dropped 1 base, with 4 bases sitting between them. CDR3 coding DNA: TGTGCCTGGAGTGTAGACAGCAATCAGCCCCAGCATTTT. Protein sequence: CAWSVDSNQPQHF.

The chain recombines TRBV28 with TRBJ2-2; D possibly matches TRBD1 or TRBD2 (5 bases each). CDR3 length: 14 amino acids. Trimming shortened V by 8 bases and J by 3 bases, and 13 bases separated the two germline ends. Looked up from germline, CDR1 is MDHEN and CDR2 is SYDVKM. For the CDR3, the DNA is TGTGCCAGCGGGGACGTAGGGTACACCGGGGAGCTGTTTTTT. Its translation: CASGDVGYTGELFF.

V gene TRBV5-1 combines with J gene TRBJ2-7; maybe TRBD1 (5 bases). Germline V gene lookup returns CDR1 SGHRS and CDR2 YFSETQ. Trimming left V 0 bases short and J 1 base short, with 11 bases between. The CDR3 sequence is 15 residues long. CDR3 nucleotide sequence: TGCGCCAGCAGCTTGGAGGGGTTAAAGTCCTACGAGCAGTACTTC. Its translation: CASSLEGLKSYEQYF.

This clone was recorded a few times. Other nucleotide sequences from this sample produce the same CDR3. The chain carries TRBV14 and TRBJ1-2; D might be TRBD1 (5 bases). Trimming took off 1 base at V and 2 bases at J, with 5 bases between the two ends. CDR3 length: 13 residues. The germline CDR1 and CDR2 sequences are SGHDN and FVKESK. CDR3 sequence reads: CASSQGQNYGYTF. CDR3 sequence (DNA): TGTGCCAGCAGCCAAGGACAGAACTATGGCTACACCTTC.

In this sample, this clone turned up a few times. The V gene is TRBV30, the J gene TRBJ2-1; D is unresolved. The CDR3 consists of 16 residues. V was cut by 5 bases and J by 0 bases, with 17 bases left in between. Germline loops: CDR1 GTSNPN, CDR2 SVGIG (reference sequence). The CDR3 spells CAWGTDGRSSYNEQFF. CDR3 nucleotide sequence: TGTGCCTGGGGAACCGACGGGCGTAGCTCCTACAATGAGCAGTTCTTC.

This clone has just a few counts. This chain connects TRBV10-2 to TRBJ2-3, with 8 bases fitting TRBD2. CDR1 is WSHSY and CDR2 is SAAADI in the germline V gene. The J segment lost 2 bases and the V segment lost 4 bases, leaving 5 bases of the junction unmatched. The CDR3 totals 15 residues. The CDR3 loop reads CASSGLAGNTDTQYF. CDR3 bases: TGCGCCAGCAGTGGGTTAGCGGGAAACACAGATACGCAGTATTTT.

The chain combines TRBV6-6 with TRBJ2-3; 11 bases are a match to TRBD2. The germline CDR1 and CDR2 sequences are MNHNY and SVGAGI (reference sequence). This CDR3 is 16 amino acids long. After removal of 0 bases from V and 6 bases from J, the junction contained 5 bases not matched to a gene. Here the CDR3 reads CASSYSLAGGYDTQYF. CDR3 nucleotide sequence: TGTGCCAGCAGTTACTCCTTAGCGGGAGGGTACGATACGCAGTATTTT.

J is TRBJ2-5 and V is TRBV7-2; D gene ambiguous. CDR1 is SGHTA, CDR2 FQGNSA, per germline. The CDR3 runs 11 residues. V was trimmed by 5 bases and J by 2 bases, leaving 3 bases between them. The CDR3 DNA follows: TGTGCCAGCAGCGTACAAGAGACCCAGTACTTC. Protein sequence: CASSVQETQYF.

This clone was observed a handful of times. The chain links TRBV28 to TRBJ1-1, with D unresolved. The germline V and J ends were trimmed by 2 bases and 1 base, with 8 bases remaining between them. From germline, CDR1 is MDHEN and CDR2 SYDVKM. The CDR3 length is 14 residues. The DNA of the CDR3 is TGTGCCAGCAGTTTAGGACGACGGAACACTGAAGCTTTCTTT. This gives the protein CASSLGRRNTEAFF.

This clone turned up a few times. V is TRBV12-5 and J is TRBJ2-1; 8 bases are a match to TRBD1. Germline loops: CDR1 LGHNT, CDR2 FRNRAP. The CDR3 spans 17 residues. The J segment lost 0 bases and the V segment lost 0 bases, leaving 4 bases of the junction unmatched. CDR3 sequence reads: CASGLVGGTGSYNEQFF. CDR3 bases: TGTGCTAGTGGTTTGGTAGGGGGGACAGGCTCCTACAATGAGCAGTTCTTC.

The rearrangement joins TRBV4-1 to TRBJ2-5; 12 bases are shared with TRBD2. Germline V gene data show CDR1 as MGHRA and CDR2 as YSYEKL. The CDR3 is 16 residues long. Trimming cost V 3 bases and J 4 bases; bases outside gene matches: 6. CDR3 region: CASSHRLAGEVETQYF. DNA of the CDR3: TGCGCCAGCAGCCACAGACTAGCGGGAGAGGTAGAGACCCAGTACTTC.

The genes are TRBV6-1 and TRBJ2-1; D is perhaps TRBD2 (5 bases). Germline CDR1 is MNHNS and CDR2 is SASEGT. The CDR3 extends over 13 amino acids. Trimming stripped 5 bases from V and 5 bases from J, with 10 bases between. CDR3: CASSSGLHNEQFF. CDR3 in DNA: TGTGCCAGCAGTTCCGGACTGCACAATGAGCAGTTCTTC.

The chain has TRBV18 and TRBJ2-7, with 8 bases that match TRBD1. From germline, CDR1 is KGHSH and CDR2 LQKENI. J lost 0 bases, V lost 5 bases, and 6 bases had no gene match. The CDR3 extends over 15 amino acids. The chain's CDR3 is CASSGSGGASYEQYF. Written as DNA, the CDR3 is TGTGCCAGCTCAGGATCAGGGGGCGCCTCCTACGAGCAGTACTTC.

J is TRBJ1-1 and V is TRBV29-1; D remains ambiguous. Germline CDR1 is SQVTM and CDR2 is ANQGSEA. The CDR3 extends over 15 amino acids. V dropped 7 bases and J dropped 4 bases, with 22 bases sitting between them. The CDR3 DNA reads TGCAGCGCCAACCAATGGGAGCTGCCGGCCACTGAAGCTTTCTTT. Translation: CSANQWELPATEAFF.

The CDR3 loop is CASKAGGTDTQYF. CDR3 in DNA: TGTGCCAGCAAGGCAGGAGGTACAGATACGCAGTATTTT. V is TRBV6-6 and J is TRBJ2-3; perhaps TRBD2 as D (5 bases). The V gene lost 7 bases and the J gene lost 3 bases, with 11 bases spanning the gap. The germline gives CDR1 MNHNY, CDR2 SVGAGI (reference sequence). The CDR3 has 13 residues.

There are a few counts of this clone. J is TRBJ2-3 and V is TRBV4-2; the D gene is possibly TRBD1 (6 bases). Trimming stripped 4 bases from V and 2 bases from J, with 13 bases between. The CDR3 has 15 residues. Germline V lookup: CDR1 LGHNA, CDR2 YNFKEQ. For the CDR3, the DNA is TGTGCCAGCAGCCTACAGGGTGTGGACACAGATACGCAGTATTTT. It yields the protein CASSLQGVDTDTQYF.

The V and J genes are TRBV6-5 and TRBJ2-1, with 11 bases matching TRBD2. The CDR3 consists of 16 residues. V lost 2 bases to trimming and J lost 13 bases; unmatched junction nucleotides: 13. In germline, CDR1 is MNHEY, CDR2 SVGAGI. The CDR3 reads CASSYSLAGGEAVQFF. The CDR3 nucleotides are TGTGCCAGCAGTTACAGTCTAGCGGGAGGAGAAGCCGTCCAGTTCTTC.

For this clone: Other DNA variants within this sample encode the same CDR3. The V and J genes are TRBV30 and TRBJ2-2, with D tentatively TRBD1 (5 bases). This CDR3 is built from 12 residues. V gave up 0 bases and J gave up 7 bases, with 6 bases separating them. Germline CDR1 and CDR2: GTSNPN and SVGIG (reference sequence). In DNA form, the CDR3 reads TGTGCCTGGAGTGTTCAGGGCGGGGAGCTGTTTTTT. Protein sequence: CAWSVQGGELFF.

This chain connects TRBV15 to TRBJ2-3; TRBD1 aligns across 7 bases. Germline CDR1 is LNHNV and CDR2 is YYDKDF (reference sequence). CDR3 length: 15 amino acids. After removal of 5 bases from V and 3 bases from J, the junction contained 8 bases not matched to a gene. The chain's CDR3 is CATSPHRGWTDTQYF. CDR3 DNA sequence: TGTGCCACCAGCCCACACAGGGGTTGGACAGATACGCAGTATTTT.

In this sample, this clone turned up a few times. This sequence joins TRBV5-6 and TRBJ2-1; tentatively, D is TRBD1 (5 bases). CDR3 length equals 14 residues. The germline V gene has CDR1 SGHDT and CDR2 YYEEEE. The V end was cut by 9 bases, the J end by 3 bases, with 16 bases between. CDR3 residues: CATKRTPGYNEQFF. The DNA for the CDR3 is TGTGCCACCAAACGGACACCTGGCTACAATGAGCAGTTCTTC.